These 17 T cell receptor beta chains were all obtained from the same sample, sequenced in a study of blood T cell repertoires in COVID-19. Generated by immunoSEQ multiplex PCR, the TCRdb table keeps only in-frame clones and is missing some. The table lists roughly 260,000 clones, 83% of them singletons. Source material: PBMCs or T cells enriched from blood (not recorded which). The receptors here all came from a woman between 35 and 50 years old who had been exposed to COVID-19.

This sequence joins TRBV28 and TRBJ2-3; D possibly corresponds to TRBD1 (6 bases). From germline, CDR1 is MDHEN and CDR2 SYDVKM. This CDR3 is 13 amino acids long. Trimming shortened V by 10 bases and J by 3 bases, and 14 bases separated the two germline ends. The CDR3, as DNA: TGTGCCACCTACTGGGGGCATACAGATACGCAGTATTTT. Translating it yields CATYWGHTDTQYF.

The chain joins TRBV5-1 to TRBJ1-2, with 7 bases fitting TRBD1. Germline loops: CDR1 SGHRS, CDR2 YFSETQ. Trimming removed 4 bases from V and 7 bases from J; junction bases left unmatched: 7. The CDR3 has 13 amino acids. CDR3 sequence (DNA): TGCGCCAGCAGCCCAGACAGGGACGGTGGCTACACCTTC. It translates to CASSPDRDGGYTF.

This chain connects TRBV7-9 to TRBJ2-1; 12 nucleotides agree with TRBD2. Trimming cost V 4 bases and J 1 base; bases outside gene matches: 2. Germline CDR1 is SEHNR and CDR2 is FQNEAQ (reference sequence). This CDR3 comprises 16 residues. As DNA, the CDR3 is TGTGCCAGCAGCTGGACTAGCGGGGTTTCCTACAATGAGCAGTTCTTC. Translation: CASSWTSGVSYNEQFF.

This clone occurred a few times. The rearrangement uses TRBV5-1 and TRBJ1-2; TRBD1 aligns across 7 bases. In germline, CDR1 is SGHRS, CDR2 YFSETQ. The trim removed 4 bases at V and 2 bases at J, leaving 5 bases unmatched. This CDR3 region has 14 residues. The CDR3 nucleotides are TGCGCCAGCAGCCCACAGGGGCTGAACTATGGCTACACCTTC. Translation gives CASSPQGLNYGYTF.

Here the CDR3 DNA reads TGTGCCAGCAGCCCCGAGGGTAACCAGCCCCAGCATTTT. The encoded protein is CASSPEGNQPQHF. The chain couples TRBV6-6 to TRBJ1-5, with no clear D. Germline values: CDR1 MNHNY, CDR2 SVGAGI (reference sequence). The ends were cut back, 6 bases at V and 7 bases at J, with 13 bases in the middle. The CDR3 runs to 13 residues.

The CDR3 protein is CASSLGRNEAFF. Here the CDR3 DNA reads TGTGCCAGCAGCTTGGGCAGGAATGAAGCTTTCTTT. V and J are TRBV11-2 and TRBJ1-1; unclear D gene. This CDR3 has 12 residues. Deletions cut 3 bases from V and 7 bases from J, with 9 bases between. Germline values: CDR1 SGHAT, CDR2 FQNNGV.

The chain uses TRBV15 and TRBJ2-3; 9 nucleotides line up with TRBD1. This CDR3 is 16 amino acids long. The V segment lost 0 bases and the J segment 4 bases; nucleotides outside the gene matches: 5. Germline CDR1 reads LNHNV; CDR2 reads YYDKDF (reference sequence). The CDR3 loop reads CATSRDGDREADTQYF. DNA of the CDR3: TGTGCCACCAGCAGAGATGGGGACAGGGAGGCAGATACGCAGTATTTT.

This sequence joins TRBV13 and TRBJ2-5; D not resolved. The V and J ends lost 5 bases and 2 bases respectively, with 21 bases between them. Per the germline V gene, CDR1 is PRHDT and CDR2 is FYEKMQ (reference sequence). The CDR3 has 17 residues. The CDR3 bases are TGTGCCAGCAGCCCACGTACCGAAAGAAAAGCACAAGAGACCCAGTACTTC. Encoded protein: CASSPRTERKAQETQYF.

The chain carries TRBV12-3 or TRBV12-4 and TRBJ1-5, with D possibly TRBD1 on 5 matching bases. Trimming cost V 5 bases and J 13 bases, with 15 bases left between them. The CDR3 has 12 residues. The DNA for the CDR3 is TGTGCCAGCAGTCGGGACTTGGGTCTTCAGCATTTT. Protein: CASSRDLGLQHF.

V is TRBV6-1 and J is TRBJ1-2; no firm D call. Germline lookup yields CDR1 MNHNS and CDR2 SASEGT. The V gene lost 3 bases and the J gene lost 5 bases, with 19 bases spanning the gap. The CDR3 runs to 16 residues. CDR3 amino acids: CASSDSAATSFYGYTF. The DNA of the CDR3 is TGTGCCAGCAGTGATTCTGCGGCCACTTCGTTTTATGGCTACACCTTC.

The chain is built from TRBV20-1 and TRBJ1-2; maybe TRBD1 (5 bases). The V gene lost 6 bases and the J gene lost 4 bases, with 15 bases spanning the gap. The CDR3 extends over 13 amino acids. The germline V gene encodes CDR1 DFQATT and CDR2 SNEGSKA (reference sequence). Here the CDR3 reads CSASLGGGYGYTF. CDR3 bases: TGCAGTGCCAGTCTGGGCGGGGGCTATGGCTACACCTTC.

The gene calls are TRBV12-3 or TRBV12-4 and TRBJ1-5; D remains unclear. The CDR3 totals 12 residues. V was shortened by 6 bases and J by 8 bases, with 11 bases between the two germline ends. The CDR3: CASSMDREPQHF. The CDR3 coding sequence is TGTGCCAGCAGCATGGATCGGGAGCCCCAGCATTTT.

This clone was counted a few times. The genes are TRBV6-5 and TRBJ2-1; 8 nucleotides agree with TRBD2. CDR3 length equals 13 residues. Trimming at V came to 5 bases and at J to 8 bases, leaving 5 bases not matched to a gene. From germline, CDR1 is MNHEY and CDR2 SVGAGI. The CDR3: CASSTAGGDEQFF. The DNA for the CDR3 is TGTGCCAGCAGTACCGCGGGGGGCGATGAGCAGTTCTTC.

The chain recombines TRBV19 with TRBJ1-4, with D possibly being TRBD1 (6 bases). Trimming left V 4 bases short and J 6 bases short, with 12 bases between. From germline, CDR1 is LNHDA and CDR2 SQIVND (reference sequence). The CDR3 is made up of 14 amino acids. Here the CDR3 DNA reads TGTGCCAGTAGTACCGGTACAGGGCATGAAAAACTGTTTTTT. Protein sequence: CASSTGTGHEKLFF.

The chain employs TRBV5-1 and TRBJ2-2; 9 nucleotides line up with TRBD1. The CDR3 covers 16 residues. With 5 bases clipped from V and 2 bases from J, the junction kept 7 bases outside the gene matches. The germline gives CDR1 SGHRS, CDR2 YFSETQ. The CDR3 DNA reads TGCGCCAGCAGATTTCCGGGACAGGGAAACACCGGGGAGCTGTTTTTT. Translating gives CASRFPGQGNTGELFF.

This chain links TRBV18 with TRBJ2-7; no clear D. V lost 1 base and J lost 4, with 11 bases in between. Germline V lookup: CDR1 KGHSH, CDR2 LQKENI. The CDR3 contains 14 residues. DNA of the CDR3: TGTGCCAGCTCACCACTTCCGTTCGGGTACGAGCAGTACTTC. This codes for CASSPLPFGYEQYF.

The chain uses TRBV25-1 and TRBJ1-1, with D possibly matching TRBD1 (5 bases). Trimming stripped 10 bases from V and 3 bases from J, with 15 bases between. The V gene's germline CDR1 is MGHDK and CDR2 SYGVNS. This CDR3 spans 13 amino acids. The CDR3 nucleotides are TGTGCCACCACCTCGGGGGGGGACACTGAAGCTTTCTTT. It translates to CATTSGGDTEAFF.